This T cell receptor beta chain was sequenced in a study of blood T cell repertoires in COVID-19. The V end was cut by 7 bases, the J end by 4 bases, with 12 bases between. Per the germline V gene, CDR1 is SGHRS and CDR2 is YFSETQ. The CDR3 runs to 13 residues. The table came from immunoSEQ multiplex PCR; TCRdb's copy has only in-frame clones and leaves some out. The sample includes about 310,000 clones, under 90% of them seen just once. The rearrangement joins TRBV5-1 to TRBJ1-5, with D possibly being TRBD1 (5 bases). This sequence originates from a woman aged 25 to 39 who had recovered from COVID-19. The sample consisted of PBMCs or T cells enriched from blood (not recorded which). The CDR3 here is CASRGGENQPQHF. The DNA of the CDR3 is TGCGCCAGCCGGGGCGGGGAAAATCAGCCCCAGCATTTT.